This passage covers 32 T cell receptor beta chains from one sample sequenced in a study of shared T cell receptors in the human thymus. Data came from immunoSEQ multiplex PCR; TCRdb stores just in-frame clones and leaves some out. The sample yields around 340,000 clones, just under 95% seen once. Sequenced: thymocytes. Every receptor here comes from a human donor.

V and J are TRBV5-1 and TRBJ1-3; D perhaps matches TRBD1 (5 bases). The germline CDR1 and CDR2 sequences are SGHRS and YFSETQ. V lost 5 bases and J lost 1, with 16 bases in between. This CDR3 is built from 16 residues. CDR3 coding DNA: TGCGCCAGCAGTTCTTTCCTACAGGCGTCTGGAAACACCATATATTTT. Residues: CASSSFLQASGNTIYF.

The gene calls are TRBV25-1 and TRBJ2-7; D may be TRBD1 (5 bases). Germline values: CDR1 MGHDK, CDR2 SYGVNS. The CDR3 sequence is 16 residues long. V lost 1 base and J 5 bases, leaving 18 bases between the germline ends. CDR3 sequence reads: CASSESVGRADHEQYF. CDR3 DNA sequence: TGTGCCAGCAGTGAATCCGTGGGCAGGGCGGACCACGAGCAGTACTTC.

This clone was seen a handful of times. The chain has TRBV28 and TRBJ1-2, with D possibly matching TRBD1 (5 bases). Trimming pared 3 bases from V and 5 bases from J, leaving 13 bases between. The length of the CDR3 is 14 residues. The V gene's germline CDR1 is MDHEN and CDR2 SYDVKM. The CDR3 DNA is TGTGCCAGCAGTTTGCAGGGATGGAGGTATGGCTACACCTTC. Translating gives CASSLQGWRYGYTF.

In this sample, this clone turned up once. This chain connects TRBV27 to TRBJ2-1; maybe TRBD2 (6 bases). Trimming removed 7 bases from V and 5 bases from J, with 15 bases in between. Germline loops: CDR1 MNHEY, CDR2 SMNVEV (reference sequence). This CDR3 is 14 amino acids long. The CDR3 spells CASTPAGNDNEQFF. CDR3 nucleotide sequence: TGTGCCAGCACCCCCGCGGGGAATGACAATGAGCAGTTCTTC.

The rearrangement uses TRBV27 and TRBJ2-7, with 9 bases matching TRBD1. The germline V gene encodes CDR1 MNHEY and CDR2 SMNVEV (reference sequence). The CDR3 consists of 17 residues. After removal of 2 bases from V and 0 bases from J, the junction contained 8 bases not matched to a gene. The CDR3 bases are TGTGCCAGCAGTTTAAGGACAGGGGCTTCCCACTCCTACGAGCAGTACTTC. This encodes CASSLRTGASHSYEQYF.

This chain joins TRBV10-1 and TRBJ2-7; TRBD2 is a possible D gene (6 bases). The CDR3 totals 16 residues. V was trimmed by 3 bases and J by 1 base, leaving 16 bases between them. The germline V gene has CDR1 WNHNN and CDR2 SYGVQD (reference sequence). The DNA for the CDR3 is TGCGCCAGCAGTGATCTCCGGGCGGGGCCATCCTACGAGCAGTACTTC. Translating it yields CASSDLRAGPSYEQYF.

J is TRBJ2-1 and V is TRBV7-2; possibly TRBD1 for D (6 bases). The V gene lost 5 bases and the J gene lost 5 bases, with 10 bases spanning the gap. The CDR3 length is 13 residues. Germline V gene sequence: CDR1 SGHTA, CDR2 FQGNSA. This chain's CDR3 is CASSRTADNEQFF. The CDR3, as DNA: TGTGCCAGCAGCCGGACAGCGGACAATGAGCAGTTCTTC.

The chain joins TRBV27 to TRBJ1-5, with 10 bases aligning to TRBD1. The germline V gene encodes CDR1 MNHEY and CDR2 SMNVEV (reference sequence). With V trimmed by 8 bases and J by 1 base, 8 bases remained unmatched. CDR3 length: 16 residues. CDR3 nucleotide sequence: TGTGCCAGCGGACAGGGGGGTAGGACGAGCAATCAGCCCCAGCATTTT. This sequence encodes CASGQGGRTSNQPQHF.

The genes are TRBV6-1 and TRBJ2-1; D not certain. Germline V gene sequence: CDR1 MNHNS, CDR2 SASEGT. There are 12 residues in the CDR3. V lost 7 bases and J 4 bases, leaving 8 bases between the germline ends. CDR3 nucleotide sequence: TGTGCCAGCACGGGTCGTTACAATGAGCAGTTCTTC. This encodes CASTGRYNEQFF.

The chain uses TRBV5-1 and TRBJ2-1; no firm D call. The germline V and J ends were trimmed by 2 bases and 5 bases, with 5 bases remaining between them. CDR3 length: 12 residues. Germline CDR1 and CDR2: SGHRS and YFSETQ. CDR3 nucleotides: TGCGCCAGCAGCTTTGAAAACAATGAGCAGTTCTTC. Amino acid sequence: CASSFENNEQFF.

V and J are TRBV19 and TRBJ1-5; a possible D gene is TRBD1 (5 bases). There are 16 residues in the CDR3. V was pared by 0 bases and J by 0 bases, with 9 bases between. Germline CDR1 LNHDA, CDR2 SQIVND (reference sequence). CDR3 sequence reads: CASSIEGEASNQPQHF. CDR3 sequence (DNA): TGTGCCAGTAGTATAGAGGGGGAAGCTAGCAATCAGCCCCAGCATTTT.

The chain's CDR3 is CASSQRDQPQHF. In DNA, the CDR3 is TGTGCCAGCAGCCAGAGAGATCAGCCCCAGCATTTT. The chain employs TRBV7-2 and TRBJ1-5; D remains ambiguous. V was trimmed by 5 bases and J by 5 bases, leaving 7 bases between them. CDR3 length: 12 residues. Germline V CDR1 and CDR2: SGHTA, FQGNSA. Variable domain in full (rest from reference TRBV7-2 and TRBJ1-5): GAGVSQSPSNKVTEKGKDVELRCDPISGHTALYWYRQSLGQGLEFLIYFQGNSAPDKSGLPSDRFSAERTGGSVSTLTIQRTQQEDSAVYLCASSQRDQPQHFGDGTRLSIL.

J is TRBJ2-3 and V is TRBV27; TRBD1 matches 7 bases. Looked up from germline, CDR1 is MNHEY and CDR2 is SMNVEV (reference sequence). Trimming removed 5 bases from V and 3 bases from J; junction bases left unmatched: 8. This CDR3 spans 15 amino acids. The CDR3 sequence: CASSPTRQGTDTQYF. CDR3 nucleotide sequence: TGTGCCAGCAGTCCTACGAGACAGGGAACAGATACGCAGTATTTT.

The V and J genes are TRBV4-3 and TRBJ2-3; 10 bases match TRBD2. The CDR3 contains 17 residues. Unmatched junction bases numbered 13, after V lost 4 bases and J lost 6 bases. Germline loops: CDR1 LGHNA, CDR2 YSLEER. CDR3: CASSRGLADRDSDTQYF. CDR3 DNA: TGCGCCAGCAGCCGAGGACTAGCGGACAGAGATTCCGATACGCAGTATTTT.

J is TRBJ2-3 and V is TRBV4-2; possibly TRBD2 for D (6 bases). The V end lost 6 bases, the J end lost 1 base, and 14 bases lay between the germline ends. The CDR3 is 15 residues long. Germline values: CDR1 LGHNA, CDR2 YNFKEQ. CDR3 amino acids: CASRPIAERTDTQYF. In DNA, the CDR3 is TGTGCCAGCAGGCCGATAGCGGAGCGCACAGATACGCAGTATTTT.

The chain has TRBV13 and TRBJ1-5, with 10 positions matching TRBD1. CDR3 length: 16 amino acids. The V and J ends lost 5 bases and 0 bases, in that order; junction bases with no gene match: 4. Germline lookup yields CDR1 PRHDT and CDR2 FYEKMQ (reference sequence). For the CDR3, the DNA is TGTGCCAGCAGCGCGACAGGGGGCCGTAGCAATCAGCCCCAGCATTTT. Its protein product is CASSATGGRSNQPQHF.

The genes are TRBV7-8 and TRBJ2-1; D unresolved. Trimming took off 5 bases at V and 12 bases at J, with 8 bases between the two ends. Germline CDR1 and CDR2: SGHVS and FQNEAQ. The CDR3 consists of 10 residues. CDR3: CASSRGMQFF. DNA of the CDR3: TGTGCCAGCAGCCGAGGTATGCAGTTCTTC.

In this sample, this clone turned up once. The chain carries TRBV4-3 and TRBJ1-1, with D possibly matching TRBD1 (6 bases). V was cut by 4 bases and J by 0 bases, with 18 bases left in between. This CDR3 region has 17 residues. Germline V gives CDR1 LGHNA, CDR2 YSLEER. The CDR3 sequence is CASSPGGVKSMNTEAFF. The CDR3 nucleotides are TGCGCCAGCAGCCCCGGGGGCGTCAAAAGTATGAACACTGAAGCTTTCTTT.

The chain is built from TRBV25-1 and TRBJ2-7; unclear D gene. Germline CDR1 and CDR2: MGHDK and SYGVNS. CDR3 length equals 15 residues. Trimming took off 3 bases at V and 4 bases at J, with 16 bases between the two ends. The CDR3 bases are TGTGCCAGCAGTGAGGGCGAACTCCTTCCTTACGAGCAGTACTTC. It translates to CASSEGELLPYEQYF.

CDR3 region: CASSFRPGGGISSYNEQFF. CDR3 nucleotides: TGTGCCAGCAGCTTCCGCCCAGGCGGAGGGATAAGCTCCTACAATGAGCAGTTCTTC. The chain employs TRBV7-2 and TRBJ2-1, with D possibly matching TRBD2 (6 bases). This CDR3 is built from 19 residues. CDR1 and CDR2 from the germline V gene are SGHTA and FQGNSA. V was pared by 3 bases and J by 0 bases, with 21 bases between.

J is TRBJ1-2 and V is TRBV27, with TRBD1 as a possible D gene (5 bases). Trimming took 6 bases from V and 8 from J, leaving 19 bases between them. The CDR3 runs to 14 residues. Per the germline V gene, CDR1 is MNHEY and CDR2 is SMNVEV (reference sequence). CDR3 loop: CASSPGLFTGGYTF. The CDR3 DNA reads TGTGCCAGCAGCCCAGGGTTGTTTACGGGCGGCTACACCTTC.

J is TRBJ1-2 and V is TRBV25-1; no clear D. The CDR3 is 12 residues long. Germline CDR1 and CDR2: MGHDK and SYGVNS. The germline V and J ends were trimmed by 8 bases and 8 bases, with 15 bases remaining between them. The CDR3 loop is CASGGLGYGYTF. DNA of the CDR3: TGTGCCAGCGGAGGTCTCGGCTACGGCTACACCTTC.

The chain is built from TRBV27 and TRBJ2-3; D is perhaps TRBD2 (5 bases). CDR3 length equals 16 residues. The germline gives CDR1 MNHEY, CDR2 SMNVEV (reference sequence). Deletions cut 6 bases from V and 2 bases from J, with 18 bases between. The CDR3 coding sequence is TGTGCCAGCAGCCGAACGAGGGCCGCGATCACAGATACGCAGTATTTT. It yields the protein CASSRTRAAITDTQYF.

V is TRBV25-1 and J is TRBJ1-4; 12 bases are a match to TRBD1. Per germline, CDR1 MGHDK and CDR2 SYGVNS. The CDR3 length is 16 residues. The junction had 9 bases not matched to a gene; V was cut back by 6 bases and J by 7 bases. CDR3 protein: CASREVRDRGREKLFF. Written as DNA, the CDR3 is TGTGCCAGCAGGGAAGTCCGGGACAGGGGGCGTGAAAAACTGTTTTTT.

Points on this clone: At one boundary the junction diverges from the germline segment, which might be a read error. This sequence joins TRBV7-7 and TRBJ2-1, with TRBD2 matching 9 bases. In germline, CDR1 is SSHAT, CDR2 FNYEAQ (reference sequence). This CDR3 has 15 amino acids. CDR3 region: CASSLGLAIYNEQFF. CDR3 nucleotide sequence: TGTGCTAGCAGCTTGGGACTAGCCATTTACAATGAGCAGTTCTTC. The variable domain in full, with the rest retrieved from reference TRBV7-7 and TRBJ2-1, is GAGVSQSPRYKVTKRGQDVTLRCDPISSHATLYWYQQALGQGPEFLTYFNYEAQPDKSGLPSDRFSAERPEGSISTLTIQRTEQRDSAMYRCASSLGLAIYNEQFFGPGTRLTVL.

Only one count was recorded for this clone. V is TRBV10-3 and J is TRBJ2-1; 10 bases fit TRBD2. This CDR3 has 20 amino acids. Trimming cost V 6 bases and J 4 bases; bases outside gene matches: 21. The V gene's germline CDR1 is ENHRY and CDR2 SYGVKD. CDR3: CAIRPRLVAGGKAVYNEQFF. As DNA, the CDR3 is TGTGCCATCAGACCCCGTTTGGTAGCGGGAGGAAAGGCGGTATACAATGAGCAGTTCTTC.

This chain uses TRBV7-2 with TRBJ2-5; D is possibly TRBD1 or TRBD2 (6 bases each). The germline gives CDR1 SGHTA, CDR2 FQGNSA. This CDR3 spans 16 amino acids. The germline V and J ends were trimmed by 5 bases and 2 bases, with 18 bases remaining between them. As DNA, the CDR3 is TGTGCCAGCAGCCCCGGGGGCCTAGCGCCGCAAGAGACCCAGTACTTC. Translated: CASSPGGLAPQETQYF.

The chain carries TRBV7-3 and TRBJ1-2; D is unclear. V was cut by 5 bases and J by 6 bases, with 16 bases left in between. Per the germline V gene, CDR1 is SGHTA and CDR2 is FQGTGA. The CDR3 extends over 14 amino acids. CDR3 in amino acids: CASSAPGALNGYTF. The CDR3 region has the DNA TGTGCCAGCAGCGCCCCGGGAGCCCTTAATGGCTACACCTTC. Combining the CDR3 with reference TRBV7-3 and TRBJ1-2 gives the whole variable domain GAGVSQTPSNKVTEKGKYVELRCDPISGHTALYWYRQSLGQGPEFLIYFQGTGAADDSGLPNDRFFAVRPEGSVSTLKIQRTERGDSAVYLCASSAPGALNGYTFGSGTRLTVV.

This rearrangement joins TRBV21-1 to TRBJ2-7; the table's D call, TRBD2, was not checked against the DNA. TRBV21-1 is classified as a pseudogene. This CDR3 comprises 13 residues. In DNA, the CDR3 is TGTGCCAGCAGCAAGCGGGGCTCCTACGAGCAGTACTTC. Residues: CASSKRGSYEQYF.

V gene TRBV7-9 combines with J gene TRBJ1-1; D ambiguous. Trimming shortened V by 0 bases and J by 1 base, and 6 bases separated the two germline ends. The CDR3 is 14 residues long. CDR1 is SEHNR, CDR2 FQNEAQ, per germline (reference sequence). This CDR3 is CASSLAWGNTEAFF. The CDR3 nucleotides are TGTGCCAGCAGCTTAGCGTGGGGGAACACTGAAGCTTTCTTT. The variable domain in full, completed from reference TRBV7-9 and TRBJ1-1, reads DTGVSQNPRHKITKRGQNVTFRCDPISEHNRLYWYRQTLGQGPEFLTYFQNEAQLEKSRLLSDRFSAERPKGSFSTLEIQRTEQGDSAMYLCASSLAWGNTEAFFGQGTRLTVV.

The V call is TRBV28, the J call TRBJ2-1, with 9 bases matching TRBD2. The V and J ends lost 2 bases and 9 bases, in that order; junction bases with no gene match: 2. CDR1 MDHEN and CDR2 SYDVKM come from the germline V gene. This CDR3 has 13 residues. The CDR3 coding sequence is TGTGCCAGCAGTTTAGGGCGGGGGGGTGAGCAGTTCTTC. It is translated as CASSLGRGGEQFF.

The V gene is TRBV7-6, the J gene TRBJ1-1; 8 positions agree with TRBD1. Germline V gene sequence: CDR1 SGHVS, CDR2 FNYEAQ. Trimming took 3 bases from V and 3 from J; bases not matched to a gene: 6. This CDR3 contains 15 residues. The CDR3 reads CASSFGQGPDTEAFF. In DNA, the CDR3 is TGTGCCAGCAGCTTCGGACAGGGTCCGGACACTGAAGCTTTCTTT.